This T cell receptor (beta chain) derives from a study of regulatory T cells in long-lasting Graves disease. Study-level findings and limits: Persistent disease preferred TRBV28, TRBJ1-2 and TRBJ2-5; new disease, TRBV20-1 and TRBJ2-1.

Notes on this clonotype: Antigen unknown.

Time point in this sample: newly diagnosed GD, antithyroid drugs for less than 3 months. Following extraction of RNA from PBMCs, that RNA was used to make the TCR library. Staff took 7.5 to 9.5 milliliters of peripheral blood and put it into EDTA tubes. Relying on iRepertoire HTBI primers and Arm-PCR of CDR3 regions, the team built TCR beta libraries. TCRdb analysed the multiplex PCR reads with MiXCR anew, one entry per CDR3 protein. The sample carries 350,000 to 450,000 distinct CDR3 sequences, about a sixth recorded once. V lost 6 bases to trimming and J lost 10 bases, with 10 bases between them. CDR3 length equals 11 residues. This sample also appeared in a second study, on T cells in Graves' hyperthyroidism and ophthalmopathy. That study adds: A set of HTBI primers served as the primers for a first-round RT-PCR of the TCR CDR3. Most thyroid clonotypes expanded above 0.001 appeared in blood too.

Specimen: peripheral blood mononuclear cells (PBMCs), collected at new diagnosis, from a patient treated with antithyroid drugs. This receptor was taken from a middle-aged man with Graves disease. The chain carries TRBV12-3 or TRBV12-4 and TRBJ2-1, with unresolved D. The CDR3 spells CASRGPREQFF. DNA of the CDR3: TGTGCCAGCAGAGGACCCCGCGAGCAGTTCTTC.